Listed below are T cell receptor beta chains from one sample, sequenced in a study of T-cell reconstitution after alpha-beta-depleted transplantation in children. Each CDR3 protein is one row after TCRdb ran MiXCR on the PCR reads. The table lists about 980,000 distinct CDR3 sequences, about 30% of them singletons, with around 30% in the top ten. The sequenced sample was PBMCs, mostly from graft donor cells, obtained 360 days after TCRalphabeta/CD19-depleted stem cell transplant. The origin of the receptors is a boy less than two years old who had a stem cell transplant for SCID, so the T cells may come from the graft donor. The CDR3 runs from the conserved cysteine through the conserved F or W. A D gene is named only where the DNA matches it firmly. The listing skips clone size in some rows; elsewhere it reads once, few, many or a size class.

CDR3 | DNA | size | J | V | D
CASSGPPGHPLDYGYTF | TGTGCCAGCAGTGGGCCCCCCGGACACCCGTTGGACTATGGCTACACCTTC | NA | TRBJ1-2 | TRBV12-3/TRBV12-4 | NA
CAWSVRPGTQYF | TGTGCCTGGAGTGTACGTCCAGGGACCCAGTACTTC | NA | TRBJ2-5 | TRBV30 | NA
CASSSDRVGTGELFF | TGTGCCAGCAGTTCGGACAGGGTGGGAACCGGGGAGCTGTTTTTT | NA | TRBJ2-2 | TRBV28 | TRBD1
CASSQRWGPNEQFF | TGTGCCAGCAGCCAACGCTGGGGACCCAATGAGCAGTTCTTC | many | TRBJ2-1 | TRBV3-1 | NA
CASLPPQPKGALHF | TGTGCCAGCCTACCCCCTCAGCCTAAGGGGGCCCTCCACTTT | NA | TRBJ1-6 | TRBV2 | NA
CASSSGGYIQYF | TGCGCCAGCAGCTCGGGGGGGTACATTCAGTACTTC | NA | TRBJ2-4 | TRBV5-1 | TRBD2
CSARRAPRSTEAFF | TGCAGTGCTAGGAGGGCCCCGAGGAGCACTGAAGCTTTCTTT | NA | TRBJ1-1 | TRBV20-1 | NA
CASSLASTVNTEAFF | TGTGCCAGCAGCTTAGCGTCGACAGTGAACACTGAAGCTTTCTTT | NA | TRBJ1-1 | TRBV11-1 | NA
CASSLTPDTDTQYF | TGTGCCAGCAGTTTAACCCCTGACACAGATACGCAGTATTTT | NA | TRBJ2-3 | TRBV12-3/TRBV12-4 | NA
CASSQGTGRFETQYF | TGTGCCAGCAGCCAAGGGACAGGGAGGTTCGAGACCCAGTACTTC | NA | TRBJ2-5 | TRBV3-1 | TRBD1
CASSYTSGNGHRTDTQYF | TGCGCCAGCAGCTACACTAGCGGTAACGGTCATAGGACAGATACGCAGTATTTT | NA | TRBJ2-3 | TRBV4-1 | TRBD2
CASHQRPWDQETQYF | TGTGCCAGCCACCAGCGTCCGTGGGACCAAGAGACCCAGTACTTC | NA | TRBJ2-5 | TRBV6-1 | NA
CASSSLGTGGLNTIYF | TGTGCCAGCTCATCCCTCGGGACAGGGGGCTTGAACACCATATATTTT | NA | TRBJ1-3 | TRBV5-4 | TRBD1
CASSERPGHLTYLAKNIQYF | TGCGCCAGCAGCGAACGACCGGGACATCTCACTTATTTAGCCAAAAACATTCAGTACTTC | NA | TRBJ2-4 | TRBV5-1 | NA
CASSYTDKALSSGELFF | TGTGCCAGCAGTTACACGGACAAGGCGTTGTCGAGCGGGGAGCTGTTTTTT | NA | TRBJ2-2 | TRBV6-2/TRBV6-3 | NA
CASSQKGQGVSYEQYF | TGCGCCAGCAGCCAAAAGGGACAGGGGGTCTCCTACGAGCAGTACTTC | many | TRBJ2-7 | TRBV4-1 | TRBD1
CASSPDLRESNQPQHF | TGTGCCAGCAGCCCAGACCTCAGGGAATCCAATCAGCCCCAGCATTTT | few | TRBJ1-5 | TRBV12-3/TRBV12-4 | NA
CASSSTSGGIGEQFF | TGTGCCAGCAGTTCGACTAGCGGGGGAATCGGTGAGCAGTTCTTC | few | TRBJ2-1 | TRBV12-3/TRBV12-4 | TRBD2
CASSLGWGGSETQYF | TGCGCCAGCAGCCTAGGTTGGGGGGGATCGGAGACCCAGTACTTC | NA | TRBJ2-5 | TRBV4-1 | TRBD2
CASSPQVAGANVLTF | TGCGCCAGCAGCCCCCAAGTGGCTGGGGCCAACGTCCTGACTTTC | NA | TRBJ2-6 | TRBV5-1 | NA
CATSGHRGDTQYF | TGTGCCACCAGCGGACACAGGGGAGATACGCAGTATTTT | few | TRBJ2-3 | TRBV15 | TRBD1
CASSFSGTSGGARDTQYF | TGTGCCAGCAGCTTCTCCGGGACTAGCGGGGGGGCTAGAGATACGCAGTATTTT | few | TRBJ2-3 | TRBV11-2 | TRBD2
CSARDKGIPGNIQYF | TGCAGTGCTAGAGATAAAGGGATCCCAGGAAACATTCAGTACTTC | NA | TRBJ2-4 | TRBV20-1 | NA
CASSFGLGTGRNSYEQYF | TGTGCCAGCAGCTTTGGGCTTGGGACAGGGAGAAACTCCTACGAGCAGTACTTC | few | TRBJ2-7 | TRBV13 | TRBD1
CASSQDVAPGYTF | TGTGCCAGCAGCCAAGATGTCGCTCCTGGCTACACCTTC | NA | TRBJ1-2 | TRBV3-1 | NA
CASRLPGTTNTEAFF | TGTGCCAGCAGGCTCCCCGGGACCACGAACACTGAAGCTTTCTTT | few | TRBJ1-1 | TRBV6-1 | NA
CASSQGLAGEQFF | TGTGCCAGCAGCCAGGGGCTAGCGGGTGAGCAGTTCTTC | many | TRBJ2-1 | TRBV3-1 | TRBD2
CASSLVGELSDTQYF | TGTGCCAGCAGTTTAGTGGGGGAGTTGTCAGATACGCAGTATTTT | few | TRBJ2-3 | TRBV12-3/TRBV12-4 | NA
CSASRSGRYNEQFF | TGCAGTGCCAGCCGGAGCGGGAGGTACAATGAGCAGTTCTTC | few | TRBJ2-1 | TRBV20-1 | TRBD2
CASSLRGGGGYTF | TGTGCCAGCAGCTTACGAGGGGGCGGTGGCTACACCTTC | NA | TRBJ1-2 | TRBV7-8 | TRBD1
CSVEPAGIQETQYF | TGCAGCGTTGAACCGGCAGGGATCCAAGAGACCCAGTACTTC | NA | TRBJ2-5 | TRBV29-1 | NA
CASALVPQETQYF | TGTGCCAGCGCCCTAGTCCCCCAAGAGACCCAGTACTTC | few | TRBJ2-5 | TRBV7-2 | NA
CASRTGTGYGYTF | TGTGCCAGCAGGACCGGGACAGGCTATGGCTACACCTTC | NA | TRBJ1-2 | TRBV12-3/TRBV12-4 | TRBD1
CASSLLDQISNEQFF | TGTGCCAGCAGTTTACTAGACCAAATTTCCAATGAGCAGTTCTTC | few | TRBJ2-1 | TRBV12-3/TRBV12-4 | NA